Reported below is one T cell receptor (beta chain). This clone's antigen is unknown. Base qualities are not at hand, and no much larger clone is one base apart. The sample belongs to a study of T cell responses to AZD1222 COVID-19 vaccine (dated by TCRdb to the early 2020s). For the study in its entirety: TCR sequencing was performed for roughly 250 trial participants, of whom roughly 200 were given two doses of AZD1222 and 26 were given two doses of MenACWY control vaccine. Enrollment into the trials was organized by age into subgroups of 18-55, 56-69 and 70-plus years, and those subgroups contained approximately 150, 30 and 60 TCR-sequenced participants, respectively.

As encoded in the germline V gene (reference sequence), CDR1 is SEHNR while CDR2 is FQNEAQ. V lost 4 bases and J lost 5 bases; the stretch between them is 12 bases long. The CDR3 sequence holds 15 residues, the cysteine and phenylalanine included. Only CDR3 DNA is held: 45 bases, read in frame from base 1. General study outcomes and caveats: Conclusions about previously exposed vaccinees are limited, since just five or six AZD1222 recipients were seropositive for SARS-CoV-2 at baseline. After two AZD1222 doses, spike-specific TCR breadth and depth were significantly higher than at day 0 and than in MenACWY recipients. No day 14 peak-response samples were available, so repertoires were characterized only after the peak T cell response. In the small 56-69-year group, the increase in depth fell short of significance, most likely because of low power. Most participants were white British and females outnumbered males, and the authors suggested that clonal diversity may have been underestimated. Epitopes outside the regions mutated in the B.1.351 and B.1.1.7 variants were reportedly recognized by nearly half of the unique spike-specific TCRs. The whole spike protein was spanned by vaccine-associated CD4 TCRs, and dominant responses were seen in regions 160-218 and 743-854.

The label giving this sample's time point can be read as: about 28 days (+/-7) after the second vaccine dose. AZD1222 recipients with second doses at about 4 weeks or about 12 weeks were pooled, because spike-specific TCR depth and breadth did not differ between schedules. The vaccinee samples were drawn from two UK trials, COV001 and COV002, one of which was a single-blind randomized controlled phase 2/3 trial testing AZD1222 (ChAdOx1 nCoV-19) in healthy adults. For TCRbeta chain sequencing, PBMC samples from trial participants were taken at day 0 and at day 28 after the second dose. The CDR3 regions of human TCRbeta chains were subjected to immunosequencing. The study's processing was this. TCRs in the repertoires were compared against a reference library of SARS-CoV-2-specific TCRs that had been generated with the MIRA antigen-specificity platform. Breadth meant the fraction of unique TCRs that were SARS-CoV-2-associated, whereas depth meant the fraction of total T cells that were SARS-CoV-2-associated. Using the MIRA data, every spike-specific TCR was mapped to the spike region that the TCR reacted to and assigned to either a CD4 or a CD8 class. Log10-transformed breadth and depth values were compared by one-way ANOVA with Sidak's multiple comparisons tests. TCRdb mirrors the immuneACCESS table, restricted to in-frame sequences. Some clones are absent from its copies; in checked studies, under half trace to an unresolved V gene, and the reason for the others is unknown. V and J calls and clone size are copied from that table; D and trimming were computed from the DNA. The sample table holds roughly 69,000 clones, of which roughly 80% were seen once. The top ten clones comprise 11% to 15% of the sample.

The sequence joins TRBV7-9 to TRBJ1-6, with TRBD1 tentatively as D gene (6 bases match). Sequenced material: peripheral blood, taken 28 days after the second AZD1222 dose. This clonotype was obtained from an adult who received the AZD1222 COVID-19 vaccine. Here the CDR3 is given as CASSSAGDNNSPLHF. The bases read TGTGCCAGCAGCTCCGCTGGGGACAATAATTCACCCCTCCACTTT.